The sequence of this TCR beta chain was determined in a study of T-cell reconstitution after alpha-beta-depleted transplantation in children (dated by TCRdb to about 2016). About the study as a whole: The study quantitatively tracked T-cell immune reconstitution after TCRalphabeta/CD19-depleted allogeneic hematopoietic cell transplantation in children using TCR repertoire profiling. The paper as a whole reports these results and caveats: In some patients, the high TCRbeta diversity seen at day 60 was put down to recipient T cells and intrathymic progenitors that had survived conditioning. The frequencies of hyperexpanded clones fell over the following months, and after one year, T-cell counts and TCRbeta diversity were mostly attributed to newly produced T cells. The apparently early recovery of alphabetaT-cell counts about two months after transplant reportedly depended on only several hundred rapidly expanded clones that came from non-depleted graft cells.

To prepare the library, PCR was applied. Sequenced on an Illumina HiSeq 2500. Molecular barcoding was employed in the preparation of TCR libraries, with unique molecular identifiers being used to normalize TCRbeta repertoire quantification. TCRdb handled the public reads itself, with Q25 trimming in fastp and clone calling in MiXCR, and kept productive beta chains. For every CDR3 protein sequence, its rows merge into one entry that carries the most common genes and DNA. This sample lists about 580,000 distinct CDR3 sequences; roughly 23% were detected once. The ten largest clones add up to 13% to 15% of the sample. This clonotype was picked up a small number of times. It lacks a known antigen. It has no much larger one-base neighbor in the sample; base qualities were not kept. According to the study, the label for this sample's treatment or condition signals: allogeneic hematopoietic cell transplantation with graft depleted of TCRalphabeta T cells and CD19 B cells. TCRalphabeta/CD19-depleted allogeneic hematopoietic cell grafts were given to the transplant recipients, all of whom were children.

V is pared back by 0 bases and J by 4 bases, with 12 bases lying between the germline termini. As encoded in the germline V gene, CDR1 is MNHEY while CDR2 is SVGAGI. The cysteine opens and the phenylalanine closes a CDR3 of 15 amino acids. Only the CDR3 portion is preserved as DNA: 45 bases, with reading frame beginning at the first base. The sequence links TRBV6-5 to TRBJ1-1; a tentative D call is TRBD1 (5 bases match). The sample in question was PBMCs, mostly from graft donor cells, obtained 360 days after TCRalphabeta/CD19-depleted stem cell transplant. This sequence was found in a boy younger than two who had a stem cell transplant for acute myeloid leukemia, so the T cells may come from the graft donor. The encoded CDR3 is CASSYSWQGGTEAFF. The sequenced DNA is TGTGCCAGCAGTTACTCTTGGCAGGGAGGCACTGAAGCTTTCTTT.